A single TCR beta chain is shown here with its context. The source of the sample is a study of blood T cell repertoires in COVID-19. The CDR3 extends over 14 amino acids. In germline, CDR1 is ENHRY, CDR2 SYGVKD. V was cut by 6 bases and J by 1 base, with 11 bases left in between. Assay: immunoSEQ multiplex PCR; the TCRdb copy retains only in-frame clones and omits some. The data hold about 170,000 clones, with about 85% observed a single time. The specimen sequenced was peripheral blood. The gene calls are TRBV10-3 and TRBJ2-3, with a tentative D call TRBD2 (5 bases). The receptor comes from a man aged 60 to 69 who had recovered from COVID-19. The CDR3 region is CAIRKDLGTDTQYF. CDR3 coding DNA: TGTGCCATCAGAAAGGACTTGGGCACAGATACGCAGTATTTT.